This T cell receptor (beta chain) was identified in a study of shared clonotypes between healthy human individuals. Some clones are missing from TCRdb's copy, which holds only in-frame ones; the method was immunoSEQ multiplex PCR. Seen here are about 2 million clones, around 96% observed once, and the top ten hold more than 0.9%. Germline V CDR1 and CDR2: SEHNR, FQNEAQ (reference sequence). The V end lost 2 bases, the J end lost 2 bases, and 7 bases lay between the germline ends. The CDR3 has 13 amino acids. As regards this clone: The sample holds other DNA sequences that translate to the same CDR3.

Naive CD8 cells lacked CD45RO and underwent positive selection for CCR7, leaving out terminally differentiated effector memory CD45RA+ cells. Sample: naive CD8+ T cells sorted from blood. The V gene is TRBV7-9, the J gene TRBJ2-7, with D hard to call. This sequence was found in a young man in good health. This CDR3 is CASSLTSTYEQYF. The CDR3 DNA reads TGTGCCAGCAGCTTAACATCGACCTACGAGCAGTACTTC.